This entry lists 27 T cell receptor beta chains sequenced from one sample in a study of T cell changes during pregnancy in multiple sclerosis. Method: immunoSEQ multiplex PCR; TCRdb's copy keeps in-frame clones and lacks some. The sample contains over 90,000 clones, around nine tenths of which appear only once. Sequences were derived from peripheral blood, sampled in the second trimester of pregnancy. Receptors originate from a female donor in good health, enrolled as a control in a pregnancy study.

The chain joins TRBV6-5 to TRBJ2-1, with 7 positions matching TRBD2. The trim removed 2 bases at V and 2 bases at J, leaving 3 bases unmatched. Germline V gene sequence: CDR1 MNHEY, CDR2 SVGAGI. The CDR3 runs 15 residues. The CDR3 bases are TGTGCCAGCAGTTACGACGGGGGGACCTACAATGAGCAGTTCTTC. Translating it yields CASSYDGGTYNEQFF.

This clone was observed once. V gene TRBV2 combines with J gene TRBJ2-7, with 9 bases matching TRBD1. Germline V lookup: CDR1 SNHLY, CDR2 FYNNEI. The CDR3 extends over 14 amino acids. V shed 6 bases and J 1 base; nucleotides not matched to a gene: 4. In DNA, the CDR3 is TGTGCCAGCAGACCCGGACAGGGGTCCTACGAGCAGTACTTC. Protein product: CASRPGQGSYEQYF.

The sample holds a few counts of this clone. The rearrangement uses TRBV2 and TRBJ2-7, with D unclear. Germline lookup yields CDR1 SNHLY and CDR2 FYNNEI. The CDR3 has 12 residues. V was shortened by 6 bases and J by 5 bases, with 11 bases between the two germline ends. The CDR3 DNA reads TGTGCCAGCAGGGGCCTGTTCGACGAGCAGTACTTC. Translated: CASRGLFDEQYF.

The chain employs TRBV9 and TRBJ1-1; D not certain. V lost 0 bases and J lost 4, with 7 bases in between. The CDR3 spans 13 residues. In germline, CDR1 is SGDLS, CDR2 YYNGEE. CDR3: CASSVVGATEAFF. The CDR3, as DNA: TGTGCCAGCAGCGTAGTGGGAGCCACTGAAGCTTTCTTT.

The J gene is TRBJ1-6, the V gene TRBV18, with D unresolved. This CDR3 has 13 residues. Looked up from germline, CDR1 is KGHSH and CDR2 is LQKENI. With 3 bases removed from V and 9 bases from J, the gap between germline ends came to 9 bases. CDR3 sequence: CASSPEQTSPLHF. DNA of the CDR3: TGTGCCAGCTCACCGGAGCAGACTTCACCCCTCCACTTT.

The J gene is TRBJ2-1, the V gene TRBV5-4, with 8 bases identical to TRBD1. J lost 2 bases, V lost 3 bases, and 4 bases had no gene match. The CDR3 length is 15 residues. The germline CDR1 and CDR2 sequences are SGHNT and YYREEE (reference sequence). The CDR3 is CASSSGTGTYNEQFF. In DNA, the CDR3 is TGTGCCAGCAGCTCCGGGACAGGAACCTACAATGAGCAGTTCTTC.

V is TRBV4-1 and J is TRBJ2-3; 12 nucleotides align to TRBD2. V lost 0 bases to trimming and J lost 5 bases; unmatched junction nucleotides: 15. The CDR3 sequence is 20 residues long. CDR1 MGHRA and CDR2 YSYEKL come from the germline V gene. The chain's CDR3 is CASSQETRRTSGNPRDTQYF. As DNA, the CDR3 is TGCGCCAGCAGCCAAGAAACTAGAAGGACTAGCGGGAACCCCCGAGATACGCAGTATTTT.

This chain connects TRBV2 to TRBJ2-3, with 7 bases fitting TRBD1. CDR1 SNHLY and CDR2 FYNNEI come from the germline V gene. This CDR3 region has 12 residues. With V trimmed by 10 bases and J by 2 bases, 3 bases remained unmatched. The chain's CDR3 is CATGTDTDTQYF. The DNA of the CDR3 is TGTGCCACGGGGACAGACACAGATACGCAGTATTTT.

The rearrangement links TRBV5-8 to TRBJ1-2; weak D call: TRBD1 (6 bases). Germline V CDR1 and CDR2: SGHTS, YDEGEE. Between the trimmed V and J ends, which lost 0 bases and 7 bases, there was a span of 16 bases. The length of the CDR3 is 15 residues. CDR3 amino acids: CASSLDLGARGGYTF. For the CDR3, the DNA is TGTGCCAGCAGCTTGGATCTGGGGGCCCGGGGTGGCTACACCTTC.

The chain is built from TRBV6-5 and TRBJ2-3, with 8 positions matching TRBD2. V shed 8 bases and J 0 bases; nucleotides not matched to a gene: 4. Germline CDR1 reads MNHEY; CDR2 reads SVGAGI. This CDR3 is built from 14 residues. The CDR3 spells CASGRGASTDTQYF. The CDR3 coding sequence is TGTGCCAGCGGGCGGGGGGCGAGCACAGATACGCAGTATTTT.

In its sample, this clone was seen once. The chain couples TRBV5-4 to TRBJ1-2, with D tentatively TRBD1 (5 bases). Germline V gene sequence: CDR1 SGHNT, CDR2 YYREEE (reference sequence). CDR3 length equals 14 residues. The V end was cut by 6 bases, the J end by 6 bases, with 18 bases between. This chain's CDR3 is CASTGWAGFDGYTF. CDR3 in DNA: TGTGCCAGCACCGGTTGGGCAGGGTTCGATGGCTACACCTTC. Drawing the rest from reference TRBV5-4 and TRBJ1-2, the complete variable domain is ETGVTQSPTHLIKTRGQQVTLRCSSQSGHNTVSWYQQALGQGPQFIFQYYREEENGRGNFPPRFSGLQFPNYSSELNVNALELDDSALYLCASTGWAGFDGYTFGSGTRLTVV.

The chain employs TRBV4-3 and TRBJ2-1; TRBD2 matches at 8 bases. The trim removed 3 bases at V and 7 bases at J, leaving 17 bases unmatched. CDR1 and CDR2 from the germline V gene are LGHNA and YSLEER. The CDR3 runs to 18 residues. Written as DNA, the CDR3 is TGCGCCAGCAGCCATCCCTCCGGGGTAGCGGGACTAGGGAATGAGCAGTTCTTC. Residues: CASSHPSGVAGLGNEQFF.

This chain joins TRBV6-1 and TRBJ1-3, with 10 bases aligning to TRBD1. With 1 base clipped from V and 3 bases from J, the junction kept 0 bases outside the gene matches. CDR1 and CDR2 from the germline V gene are MNHNS and SASEGT. CDR3 length: 15 amino acids. This chain's CDR3 is CASSEGTGGGNTIYF. The CDR3 region has the DNA TGTGCCAGCAGTGAAGGGACAGGGGGTGGAAACACCATATATTTT.

V usage is TRBV19 and J usage is TRBJ1-1; 8 nucleotides line up with TRBD1. With 4 bases clipped from V and 5 bases from J, the junction kept 9 bases outside the gene matches. Germline values: CDR1 LNHDA, CDR2 SQIVND (reference sequence). This CDR3 has 15 residues. The CDR3 DNA follows: TGTGCCAGTAGTAAAAACACAGGGGGTGAAACTGAAGCTTTCTTT. Residues: CASSKNTGGETEAFF.

The chain is built from TRBV7-6 and TRBJ2-1; TRBD2 matches 13 bases. The CDR3 is 15 amino acids. Germline CDR1 SGHVS, CDR2 FNYEAQ. J was trimmed by 9 bases and V by 6 bases; bases with no gene match: 8. The DNA for the CDR3 is TGTGCCAGCAGGGGTACTAGCGGGAGGGCCCGTGAGCAGTTCTTC. Its protein product is CASRGTSGRAREQFF.

The chain joins TRBV7-9 to TRBJ2-2, with D possibly TRBD2 on 5 matching bases. The CDR3 extends over 14 amino acids. Germline CDR1 is SEHNR and CDR2 is FQNEAQ (reference sequence). V lost 3 bases, J lost 1 base, and 6 bases lay in between. The CDR3 nucleotides read TGTGCCAGCAGCTTCCGGGGGAACACCGGGGAGCTGTTTTTT. Protein sequence: CASSFRGNTGELFF.

The rearrangement links TRBV5-8 to TRBJ1-3, with D tentatively TRBD1 (5 bases). Germline lookup yields CDR1 SGHTS and CDR2 YDEGEE. This CDR3 spans 17 amino acids. V dropped 0 bases and J dropped 0 bases, with 13 bases sitting between them. The CDR3 protein is CASSLALGASSGNTIYF. DNA of the CDR3: TGTGCCAGCAGCTTGGCCTTAGGGGCTAGCTCTGGAAACACCATATATTTT.

J is TRBJ1-2 and V is TRBV11-2, with TRBD1 as a possible D gene (6 bases). The V end was cut by 1 base, the J end by 8 bases, with 11 bases between. CDR3 size: 13 residues. The germline CDR1 and CDR2 sequences are SGHAT and FQNNGV. The CDR3 nucleotides are TGTGCCAGCAGCTTAGGGGGGCGCCGAGGCTACACCTTC. This encodes CASSLGGRRGYTF.

The V and J genes are TRBV7-2 and TRBJ1-1; 9 nucleotides align to TRBD1. V trimming: 4 bases; J trimming: 3 bases; junction bases outside the gene matches: 3. The V gene's germline CDR1 is SGHTA and CDR2 FQGNSA. The CDR3 consists of 14 residues. The CDR3 is CASSSQGAHTEAFF. The CDR3 DNA follows: TGTGCCAGCAGCTCACAGGGGGCGCACACTGAAGCTTTCTTT. Based on the CDR3 plus reference TRBV7-2 and TRBJ1-1, the full variable domain is GAGVSQSPSNKVTEKGKDVELRCDPISGHTALYWYRQSLGQGLEFLIYFQGNSAPDKSGLPSDRFSAERTGGSVSTLTIQRTQQEDSAVYLCASSSQGAHTEAFFGQGTRLTVV.

The chain recombines TRBV2 with TRBJ2-5, with 11 bases matching TRBD2. From germline, CDR1 is SNHLY and CDR2 FYNNEI. CDR3 size: 16 residues. After removal of 6 bases from V and 4 bases from J, the junction contained 10 bases not matched to a gene. The CDR3 reads CASRAGLAGGGETQYF. The CDR3 DNA follows: TGTGCCAGCAGGGCGGGGCTAGCGGGGGGAGGAGAGACCCAGTACTTC.

The chain links TRBV4-1 to TRBJ1-6, with D perhaps matching TRBD1 (6 bases). Trimming took off 2 bases at V and 13 bases at J, with 6 bases between the two ends. The CDR3 has 11 amino acids. The germline CDR1 and CDR2 sequences are MGHRA and YSYEKL. The CDR3 sequence: CASSQRGPLHF. The CDR3 bases are TGCGCCAGCAGCCAAAGGGGGCCCCTCCACTTT.

The chain combines TRBV7-9 with TRBJ2-7; D is unresolved. Germline assignment: CDR1 SEHNR and CDR2 FQNEAQ (reference sequence). V gave up 4 bases and J gave up 2 bases, with 18 bases separating them. This CDR3 region has 16 residues. The CDR3 DNA is TGTGCCAGCAGCTCGCAAGATTTAGACATGCCCTACGAGCAGTACTTC. This encodes CASSSQDLDMPYEQYF.

The chain joins TRBV6-5 to TRBJ2-7, with D possibly being TRBD1 (7 bases). Germline CDR1 and CDR2: MNHEY and SVGAGI. There are 15 residues in the CDR3. Trimming removed 4 bases from V and 1 base from J, with 14 bases in between. CDR3 in DNA: TGTGCCAGCAGTTCCCCGGCAGGGGGGTCCTACGAGCAGTACTTC. Its protein product is CASSSPAGGSYEQYF.

This clone was seen more than once but under ten times. This chain uses TRBV2 with TRBJ2-7, with D unresolved. From germline, CDR1 is SNHLY and CDR2 FYNNEI. The V end lost 2 bases, the J end lost 7 bases, and 12 bases lay between the germline ends. This CDR3 comprises 13 residues. For the CDR3, the DNA is TGTGCCAGCAGTGAAACAGAGCTGTTTGAGCAGTACTTC. Amino acids: CASSETELFEQYF.

CDR3 nucleotides: TGTGCCAGTAGTAGACTCGGGGCGGGAGACTACGAGCAGTACTTC. Encoded protein: CASSRLGAGDYEQYF. V usage is TRBV19 and J usage is TRBJ2-7; 7 nucleotides match TRBD2. The germline V gene encodes CDR1 LNHDA and CDR2 SQIVND (reference sequence). Unmatched junction bases numbered 9, after V lost 4 bases and J lost 3 bases. This CDR3 has 15 amino acids.

This clone has just one count. The chain employs TRBV6-1 and TRBJ2-3; no firm D call. This CDR3 is built from 15 residues. Germline CDR1 is MNHNS and CDR2 is SASEGT. The V gene lost 2 bases and the J gene lost 7 bases, with 16 bases spanning the gap. The CDR3 here is CASSESLGSSYTQYF. DNA for the CDR3: TGTGCCAGCAGTGAATCCCTTGGTAGCAGCTATACGCAGTATTTT.

The chain carries TRBV10-3 and TRBJ2-1; possible D gene TRBD2, 7 bases. Germline loops: CDR1 ENHRY, CDR2 SYGVKD. The CDR3 length is 13 residues. V was shortened by 5 bases and J by 5 bases, with 10 bases between the two germline ends. The CDR3 nucleotides read TGTGCCATCAGTAGGGGGGGGAACAATGAGCAGTTCTTC. Protein sequence: CAISRGGNNEQFF.